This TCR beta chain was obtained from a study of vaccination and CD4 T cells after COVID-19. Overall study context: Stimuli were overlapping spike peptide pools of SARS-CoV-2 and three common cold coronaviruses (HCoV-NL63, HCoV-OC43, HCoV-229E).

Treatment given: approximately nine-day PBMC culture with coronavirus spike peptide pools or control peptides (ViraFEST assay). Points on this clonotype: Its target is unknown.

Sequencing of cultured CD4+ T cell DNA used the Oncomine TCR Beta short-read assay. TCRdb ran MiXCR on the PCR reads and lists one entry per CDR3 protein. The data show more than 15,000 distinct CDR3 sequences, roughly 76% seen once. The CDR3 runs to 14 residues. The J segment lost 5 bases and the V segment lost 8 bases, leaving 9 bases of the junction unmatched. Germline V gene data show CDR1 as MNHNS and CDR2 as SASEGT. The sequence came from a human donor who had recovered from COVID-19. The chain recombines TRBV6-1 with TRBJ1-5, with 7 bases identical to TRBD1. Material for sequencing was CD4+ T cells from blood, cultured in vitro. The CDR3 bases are TGTGCCAGCGGCTCGGGACAGTTAGATCAGCCCCAGCATTTT. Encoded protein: CASGSGQLDQPQHF.